Listed below are T cell receptor beta chains from one sample, sequenced in a study of blood T cell repertoires in COVID-19. Here immunoSEQ multiplex PCR was the method, and the copy in TCRdb shows in-frame clones only, minus some. The sample holds about 120,000 clones, approximately 77% seen once. Sample: peripheral blood. The receptors derive from a human donor in a cohort sampled during active COVID-19. The CDR3 runs from the conserved cysteine through the conserved F or W. The D gene is left open where the match is weak. Clone size is shown for a subset of rows, as once, few, many or a class of expanded clone.

clone size	V gene	D gene	J gene	CDR3 DNA	CDR3 protein
NA	TRBV28	NA	TRBJ1-1	TGTGCCAGCAGTTTATCTGAGGGACCCCTGCGGGGGGCTGAAGCTTTCTTT	CASSLSEGPLRGAEAFF
NA	TRBV18	TRBD1	TRBJ2-7	TGTGCCAGCTCCCTAGGGACAGGGGGTTCCTACGAGCAGTACTTC	CASSLGTGGSYEQYF
NA	TRBV10-3	TRBD1	TRBJ1-2	TGTGCCATCAGTGACGTAGGGGACAGGGTTGGCTATGGCTACACCTTC	CAISDVGDRVGYGYTF
few	TRBV9	NA	TRBJ1-6	TGTGCCAGCAGTCGACAGGAGGATTCACCCCTCCACTTT	CASSRQEDSPLHF
NA	TRBV29-1	NA	TRBJ2-7	TGCAGCGTTGAGGGACTGGCCTACGAGCAGTACTTC	CSVEGLAYEQYF
NA	TRBV4-1	NA	TRBJ2-7	TGCGCCAGCAGCCAAGAATCCAGGGTTAACTACGAGCAGTACTTC	CASSQESRVNYEQYF
many	TRBV5-4	NA	TRBJ1-5	TGTGCCAGCAGCTTAGCCCCAAGTAATCAGCCCCAGCATTTT	CASSLAPSNQPQHF
few	TRBV7-2	TRBD1	TRBJ2-7	TGTGCCAGCAGCTTCTATGTGTGGGACAGGGACGTCCTGAGCGAGCAGTACTTC	CASSFYVWDRDVLSEQYF
NA	TRBV28	TRBD2	TRBJ2-1	TGTGCCAGCAGTTTGCCAGCGGGAGGAAGAGAGCAGTTCTTC	CASSLPAGGREQFF
NA	TRBV7-2	NA	TRBJ1-1	TGTGCCAGCAGCTTTGGCGGGGTTATGAACACTGAAGCTTTCTTT	CASSFGGVMNTEAFF
few	TRBV4-1	TRBD1	TRBJ1-1	TGCGCCAGCAGCCCTCAGGGGGCAGGCACTGAAGCTTTCTTT	CASSPQGAGTEAFF
NA	TRBV2	TRBD1	TRBJ2-7	TGTGCCAGCAGGGACAGGGCATACGAGCAGTACTTC	CASRDRAYEQYF
NA	TRBV6-6	NA	TRBJ1-1	TGTGCCAGCATCCTAGGAGCGAACACTGAAGCTTTCTTT	CASILGANTEAFF
few	TRBV29-1	NA	TRBJ2-7	TGCAGCGTTGAAGGTAGCTCCTACGAGCAGTACTTC	CSVEGSSYEQYF
NA	TRBV7-8	TRBD2	TRBJ2-1	TGTGCCAGCAACCTTCCGGGACTAGCGGTCCCTAGGGGCTCCTACAATGAGCAGTTCTTC	CASNLPGLAVPRGSYNEQFF
NA	TRBV15	TRBD1	TRBJ2-2	TGTGCCACCAGCAGAGTGGGACAGCCGAACACCGGGGAGCTGTTTTTT	CATSRVGQPNTGELFF
NA	TRBV9	TRBD1	TRBJ1-2	TGTGCCAGCCGAGGGGGCGTCAATGGCTACACCTTC	CASRGGVNGYTF
once	TRBV27	NA	TRBJ2-4	TGTGCCAGCAGTTTTTACTCAGGGCGCATTCAGTACTTC	CASSFYSGRIQYF
once	TRBV6-5	NA	TRBJ1-1	TGTGCCAGCGAGGAGGACGGGAACACTGAAGCTTTCTTT	CASEEDGNTEAFF
NA	TRBV6-6	TRBD1	TRBJ2-2	TGTGCCACCTCCGGGACAGGGGACACCGGGGAGCTGTTTTTT	CATSGTGDTGELFF
NA	TRBV19	TRBD2	TRBJ2-1	TGTGCCAGTAGTTCCCTAGCGGGAGGGTCGGGTGAGCAGTTCTTC	CASSSLAGGSGEQFF
few	TRBV7-9	NA	TRBJ2-7	TGTGCCAGCAGCTTAGGGACTGCCTACGAGCAGTACTTC	CASSLGTAYEQYF
NA	TRBV5-4	NA	TRBJ1-1	TGTGCCAGCAGCCACGGAGGCAGTATAGGTGACACTGAAGCTTTCTTT	CASSHGGSIGDTEAFF
NA	TRBV19	TRBD1	TRBJ2-7	TGTGCCAGTAGTAGTCGGACAGGGGGAACTACAGACTACGAGCAGTACTTC	CASSSRTGGTTDYEQYF